These 15 T cell receptor beta chains were all obtained from the same sample, sequenced in a study of blood T cell repertoires in COVID-19. The table came from immunoSEQ multiplex PCR; TCRdb's copy has only in-frame clones and leaves some out. Of around 130,000 clones in the sample, around nine tenths are singletons; the top ten hold more than 15%. The sequenced material came from peripheral blood. The source of these receptors is a man in his fifties with active or convalescent COVID-19.

This chain connects TRBV30 to TRBJ1-2, with a weak D call TRBD1 (6 bases). V was pared by 1 base and J by 8 bases, with 8 bases between. The CDR3 sequence is 11 residues long. Looked up from germline, CDR1 is GTSNPN and CDR2 is SVGIG (reference sequence). CDR3 sequence (DNA): TGTGCCTGGAGTGCAGGGGCGGGCTACACCTTC. It is translated as CAWSAGAGYTF.

The chain joins TRBV5-5 to TRBJ2-7, with TRBD2 matching 11 bases. The V gene's germline CDR1 is SGHKS and CDR2 YYEKEE (reference sequence). V trimming: 1 base; J trimming: 1 base; junction bases outside the gene matches: 7. This CDR3 is 17 amino acids long. The CDR3 DNA sequence: TGTGCCAGCAGCTTGAGACCGGGACTAGCGGATTCCTACGAGCAGTACTTC. Translated, it gives CASSLRPGLADSYEQYF.

The J gene is TRBJ2-7, the V gene TRBV21-1; the table names TRBD2, a call not compared with the DNA. TRBV21-1 is given as a pseudogene. CDR3 length: 15 amino acids. The CDR3 region is CASSKAALAGSEQYF. Written as DNA, the CDR3 is TGTGCCAGCAGCAAAGCTGCACTAGCGGGGAGCGAGCAGTACTTC.

This rearrangement joins TRBV2 to TRBJ1-3; no reliable D call. V was trimmed by 1 base and J by 0 bases, leaving 7 bases between them. The CDR3 is 15 residues long. The V gene's germline CDR1 is SNHLY and CDR2 FYNNEI. CDR3 nucleotides: TGTGCCAGCAGTGAAGGGTATAGCTCTGGAAACACCATATATTTT. Residues: CASSEGYSSGNTIYF.

The chain joins TRBV11-2 to TRBJ2-7, with D possibly being TRBD1 (6 bases). Trimming took 4 bases from V and 0 from J, leaving 10 bases between them. This CDR3 contains 14 residues. Germline CDR1 and CDR2: SGHAT and FQNNGV. Here the CDR3 DNA reads TGTGCCAGCAGCTACAGGGTCTCCTCCTACGAGCAGTACTTC. Its protein is CASSYRVSSYEQYF.

The rearrangement links TRBV10-1 to TRBJ2-5, with D possibly being TRBD1 (5 bases). Per germline, CDR1 WNHNN and CDR2 SYGVQD (reference sequence). There are 13 residues in the CDR3. The germline V and J ends were trimmed by 4 bases and 4 bases, with 10 bases remaining between them. The CDR3 nucleotides are TGCGCCAGCAGTGGCAGGGCGAGAGAGACCCAGTACTTC. Translating it yields CASSGRARETQYF.

This chain's CDR3 is CASSPSGGAWDTQYF. DNA of the CDR3: TGTGCCAGCAGTCCAAGCGGGGGGGCTTGGGATACGCAGTATTTT. The V and J genes are TRBV6-6 and TRBJ2-3; 10 bases agree with TRBD2. V lost 5 bases, J lost 6 bases, and 8 bases stayed unmatched. This CDR3 is 15 amino acids long. Looked up from germline, CDR1 is MNHNY and CDR2 is SVGAGI (reference sequence).

The chain is built from TRBV4-3 and TRBJ2-5, with 8 bases lining up with TRBD2. The CDR3 is made up of 13 amino acids. The germline CDR1 and CDR2 sequences are LGHNA and YSLEER. The J segment lost 13 bases and the V segment lost 0 bases, leaving 7 bases of the junction unmatched. CDR3 loop: CASSQDIRGGVYF. The CDR3 nucleotides are TGCGCCAGCAGCCAAGATATCCGGGGGGGCGTGTACTTC.

The chain has TRBV12-5 and TRBJ2-7; D not resolved. The V gene's germline CDR1 is LGHNT and CDR2 FRNRAP. Trimming stripped 4 bases from V and 0 bases from J, with 4 bases between. The CDR3 consists of 12 residues. The CDR3 spells CASGSYSYEQYF. CDR3 coding DNA: TGTGCTAGTGGTTCCTACTCCTACGAGCAGTACTTC.

The V gene is TRBV5-1, the J gene TRBJ1-5; 9 nucleotides line up with TRBD1. The germline CDR1 and CDR2 sequences are SGHRS and YFSETQ. V dropped 4 bases and J dropped 2; count of bases not matched to a gene: 7. The CDR3 is 16 residues long. The CDR3 region is CASSPGTGYRNQPQHF. The DNA for the CDR3 is TGCGCCAGCAGCCCTGGGACAGGGTATCGCAATCAGCCCCAGCATTTT.

The chain employs TRBV20-1 and TRBJ2-4; TRBD2 is a possible D gene (7 bases). Trimming removed 3 bases at V and 0 bases at J, with 18 bases between. CDR1 DFQATT and CDR2 SNEGSKA come from the germline V gene (reference sequence). CDR3 size: 17 residues. The CDR3 protein is CSASKDRGALAKNIQYF. DNA of the CDR3: TGCAGTGCTAGTAAGGACCGGGGGGCTCTAGCCAAAAACATTCAGTACTTC.

The chain is built from TRBV5-5 and TRBJ2-3, with TRBD2 identical over 12 bases. There are 16 residues in the CDR3. V shed 10 bases, J shed 4 bases, and the junction held 13 bases outside the gene matches. Germline CDR1 and CDR2: SGHKS and YYEKEE (reference sequence). The CDR3 reads CAERLAGVRFSDTQYF. The CDR3 bases are TGTGCCGAAAGACTAGCGGGAGTTAGATTTTCAGATACGCAGTATTTT.

The gene calls are TRBV5-5 and TRBJ2-1; D is undetermined. From germline, CDR1 is SGHKS and CDR2 YYEKEE (reference sequence). The CDR3 has 16 amino acids. V was pared by 4 bases and J by 3 bases, with 17 bases between. CDR3 sequence reads: CASSQNPRIYYNEQFF. The CDR3 nucleotides read TGTGCCAGCAGCCAAAATCCGCGGATCTACTACAATGAGCAGTTCTTC.

This CDR3 is CASSLVAGGIDTQYF. In DNA, the CDR3 is TGTGCCAGCAGCTTAGTAGCGGGAGGTATAGATACGCAGTATTTT. V gene TRBV11-3 combines with J gene TRBJ2-3, with 10 bases aligning to TRBD2. V was clipped by 1 base and J by 5 bases; unmatched bases: 3. Germline V gene data show CDR1 as SGHNT and CDR2 as YENEEA. CDR3 length: 15 residues. Full variable domain (remainder filled in from reference TRBV11-3 and TRBJ2-3): EAGVVQSPRYKIIEKKQPVAFWCNPISGHNTLYWYLQNLGQGPELLIRYENEEAVDDSQLPKDRFSAERLKGVDSTLKIQPAELGDSAVYLCASSLVAGGIDTQYFGPGTRLTVL.

This clone was seen once. The chain has TRBV6-5 and TRBJ2-1; TRBD2 matches at 12 bases. With 6 bases clipped from V and 4 bases from J, the junction kept 4 bases outside the gene matches. The CDR3 sequence is 15 residues long. Germline assignment: CDR1 MNHEY and CDR2 SVGAGI. CDR3 in DNA: TGTGCCAGCAGATCCGGGACTAGCGGGTACAATGAGCAGTTCTTC. Its translation is CASRSGTSGYNEQFF.